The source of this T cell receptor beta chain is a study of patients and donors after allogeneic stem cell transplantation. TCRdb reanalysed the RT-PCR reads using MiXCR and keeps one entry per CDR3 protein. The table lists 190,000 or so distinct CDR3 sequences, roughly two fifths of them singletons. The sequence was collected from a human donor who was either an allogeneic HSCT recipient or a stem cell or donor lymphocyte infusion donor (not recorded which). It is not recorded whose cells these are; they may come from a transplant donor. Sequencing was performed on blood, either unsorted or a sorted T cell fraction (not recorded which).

The CDR3 DNA is TGTGCCAGCAGTCTCTTCTCACCAGACCTCTATGGCTACACCTTC. Its protein product is CASSLFSPDLYGYTF. The chain is built from TRBV12-3 or TRBV12-4 and TRBJ1-2; D is unclear. The V gene lost 5 bases and the J gene lost 4 bases, with 17 bases spanning the gap. The CDR3 has 15 residues.